One and the same sample provided the 32 T cell receptor beta chains below, sequenced in a study of blood T cell repertoires in COVID-19. Profiling relied on immunoSEQ multiplex PCR, and the TCRdb table lists in-frame clones only, not all of them. The data contain around 160,000 clones, around 84% of them singletons. The sequenced sample was PBMCs or T cells enriched from blood (not recorded which). The receptors originated from a man aged 35 to 55 who had recovered from COVID-19.

The chain is built from TRBV23-1 and TRBJ2-4; a possible D gene is TRBD2 (6 bases). TRBV23-1 qualifies as an ORF whose function is uncertain. CDR3 length: 15 amino acids. V lost 1 base and J 3 bases, leaving 10 bases between the germline ends. DNA of the CDR3: TGCGCCAGCAGTCAATGGGGGGAATTCAAAAACATTCAGTACTTC. Protein sequence: CASSQWGEFKNIQYF.

The CDR3 DNA follows: TGTGCCAGTAGTATAGAGCCGACTAGCGGGGGGCTCACCGGGGAGCTGTTTTTT. This sequence encodes CASSIEPTSGGLTGELFF. This rearrangement joins TRBV19 to TRBJ2-2, with 13 bases aligning to TRBD2. Per germline, CDR1 LNHDA and CDR2 SQIVND (reference sequence). This CDR3 is built from 18 residues. The V segment lost 0 bases and the J segment 4 bases; nucleotides outside the gene matches: 5. The full variable domain, rest sourced from reference TRBV19 and TRBJ2-2, is DGGITQSPKYLFRKEGQNVTLSCEQNLNHDAMYWYRQDPGQGLRLIYYSQIVNDFQKGDIAEGYSVSREKKESFPLTVTSAQKNPTAFYLCASSIEPTSGGLTGELFFGEGSRLTVL.

This chain joins TRBV3-1 (or the pseudogene TRBV3-2) and TRBJ1-5; 8 bases agree with TRBD1. The V gene's germline CDR1 is LGHDT and CDR2 YNNKEL (reference sequence). The junction had 7 bases not matched to a gene; V was cut back by 5 bases and J by 4 bases. This CDR3 is 15 amino acids long. The CDR3, as DNA: TGTGCCAGCAGCAGCAGGGGGCGACCGAATCAGCCCCAGCATTTT. This encodes CASSSRGRPNQPQHF.

The chain is built from TRBV3-1 (or the pseudogene TRBV3-2) and TRBJ2-3; 14 nucleotides line up with TRBD2. The germline gives CDR1 LGHDT, CDR2 YNNKEL (reference sequence). After removal of 3 bases from V and 2 bases from J, the junction contained 4 bases not matched to a gene. The CDR3 consists of 17 residues. CDR3 sequence (DNA): TGTGCCAGCAGCCATCGACTAGCGGGGGGGGACACAGATACGCAGTATTTT. Its protein is CASSHRLAGGDTDTQYF.

This clone was counted once. The chain recombines TRBV3-1 (or the pseudogene TRBV3-2) with TRBJ2-3; TRBD2 might be the D (6 bases). Trimming shortened V by 2 bases and J by 10 bases, and 10 bases separated the two germline ends. CDR1 is LGHDT and CDR2 is YNNKEL in the germline V gene (reference sequence). The CDR3 length is 12 residues. Written as DNA, the CDR3 is TGTGCCAGCAGCCAAAGCGGGTTGCCGCAGTATTTT. It codes for CASSQSGLPQYF.

The chain carries TRBV7-2 and TRBJ2-3; TRBD2 is a possible D gene (5 bases). Germline V gene data show CDR1 as SGHTA and CDR2 as FQGNSA. V was trimmed by 2 bases and J by 4 bases, leaving 10 bases between them. CDR3 size: 14 residues. The CDR3 sequence is CASSLNAEADTQYF. CDR3 coding DNA: TGTGCCAGCAGCTTAAACGCGGAGGCAGATACGCAGTATTTT. The variable domain in full, with the rest retrieved from reference TRBV7-2 and TRBJ2-3, is GAGVSQSPSNKVTEKGKDVELRCDPISGHTALYWYRQSLGQGLEFLIYFQGNSAPDKSGLPSDRFSAERTGGSVSTLTIQRTQQEDSAVYLCASSLNAEADTQYFGPGTRLTVL.

The rearrangement links TRBV6-1 to TRBJ2-3; 10 positions match TRBD2. The CDR3 covers 17 residues. CDR1 is MNHNS and CDR2 is SASEGT in the germline V gene. Trimming at V came to 1 base and at J to 8 bases, leaving 12 bases not matched to a gene. CDR3 residues: CASSEVASGGVRGTQYF. In nucleotides, the CDR3 is TGTGCCAGCAGTGAAGTGGCTAGCGGGGGCGTTCGGGGTACGCAGTATTTT.

This clone showed up just once. The rearrangement links TRBV5-6 to TRBJ1-4; D uncertain. Germline CDR1 and CDR2: SGHDT and YYEEEE. The V end was cut by 0 bases, the J end by 2 bases, with 5 bases between. The CDR3 totals 14 residues. As DNA, the CDR3 is TGTGCCAGCAGCTTGGGTCGGACTAATGAAAAACTGTTTTTT. It specifies CASSLGRTNEKLFF.

This clone was recorded many times. The CDR3 DNA is TGTGCCAGCTCAACGACAGGGTATGAGCAGTTCTTC. It translates to CASSTTGYEQFF. The chain employs TRBV18 and TRBJ2-1; 7 nucleotides match TRBD1. With V trimmed by 5 bases and J by 8 bases, 3 bases remained unmatched. This CDR3 is built from 12 residues. Germline V gene lookup returns CDR1 KGHSH and CDR2 LQKENI.

This clone was recorded once. This chain connects TRBV27 to TRBJ2-5, with a possible D match to TRBD1 (6 bases). The CDR3 is 15 amino acids. Trimming cost V 5 bases and J 1 base, with 14 bases left between them. CDR1 is MNHEY and CDR2 is SMNVEV in the germline V gene (reference sequence). The DNA of the CDR3 is TGTGCCAGCAGTACGGTGGGGGACATCCAAGAGACCCAGTACTTC. Translated: CASSTVGDIQETQYF.

The rearrangement joins TRBV3-1 (or the pseudogene TRBV3-2) to TRBJ2-3; the D gene is possibly TRBD2 (7 bases). V was clipped by 0 bases and J by 6 bases, with 16 bases between them. Germline V lookup: CDR1 LGHDT, CDR2 YNNKEL (reference sequence). The CDR3 is 16 residues long. The DNA for the CDR3 is TGTGCCAGCAGCCAAGATTTGGGAGGGGGGGCGGATACGCAGTATTTT. This translates into CASSQDLGGGADTQYF.

The V and J genes are TRBV15 and TRBJ1-1; D is perhaps TRBD1 (5 bases). Germline assignment: CDR1 LNHNV and CDR2 YYDKDF (reference sequence). V was shortened by 1 base and J by 3 bases, with 9 bases between the two germline ends. CDR3 length: 14 amino acids. The CDR3 protein is CATSRGEGHTEAFF. The CDR3 DNA reads TGTGCCACCAGCAGAGGGGAGGGACACACTGAAGCTTTCTTT.

This sequence joins TRBV10-1 and TRBJ2-1; 14 bases line up with TRBD2. Germline values: CDR1 WNHNN, CDR2 SYGVQD (reference sequence). The CDR3 contains 18 residues. The V segment lost 1 base and the J segment 8 bases; nucleotides outside the gene matches: 10. Here the CDR3 DNA reads TGCGCCAGCAGTGAGTTCGGGACTAGCGGGGGCCACGGGGATGAGCAGTTCTTC. Protein sequence: CASSEFGTSGGHGDEQFF.

V is TRBV19 and J is TRBJ1-3; D remains unclear. Germline V gene data show CDR1 as LNHDA and CDR2 as SQIVND (reference sequence). The germline V and J ends were trimmed by 5 bases and 0 bases, with 8 bases remaining between them. This CDR3 is 14 amino acids long. The CDR3 DNA is TGTGCCAGTAGTGCGCGGTTCTCTGGAAACACCATATATTTT. This codes for CASSARFSGNTIYF.

This clone was detected a few times. V usage is TRBV6-1 and J usage is TRBJ2-3; D is possibly TRBD2 (6 bases). V was shortened by 2 bases and J by 2 bases, with 11 bases between the two germline ends. The CDR3 contains 15 residues. Germline CDR1 is MNHNS and CDR2 is SASEGT. CDR3 amino acids: CASSELAGFTDTQYF. Here the CDR3 DNA reads TGTGCCAGCAGTGAATTGGCGGGGTTCACAGATACGCAGTATTTT.

Comment on this clone: The junction departs from the called germline gene at one end, perhaps through a read error. The chain recombines TRBV30 with TRBJ1-1; possible D gene TRBD1, 5 bases. This CDR3 region has 12 residues. Germline V gene sequence: CDR1 GTSNPN, CDR2 SVGIG (reference sequence). In nucleotides, the CDR3 is TGTGCCCGGAGTGTAGGGGACACTGAAGCTTTCTTT. Amino acids: CARSVGDTEAFF.

The V gene is TRBV7-7, the J gene TRBJ2-5, with 7 bases identical to TRBD2. Germline CDR1 is SSHAT and CDR2 is FNYEAQ (reference sequence). V trimming: 5 bases; J trimming: 2 bases; junction bases outside the gene matches: 2. CDR3 length: 13 amino acids. The chain's CDR3 is CASSRTRQETQYF. The CDR3 nucleotides are TGTGCCAGCAGCAGGACTAGACAAGAGACCCAGTACTTC.

V is TRBV5-1 and J is TRBJ2-3; tentatively, D is TRBD2 (6 bases). The germline V gene has CDR1 SGHRS and CDR2 YFSETQ. CDR3 length: 15 amino acids. Trimming cost V 0 bases and J 3 bases, with 11 bases left between them. The CDR3 DNA sequence: TGCGCCAGCAGCTTGGCCCCTAGCGAGACAGATACGCAGTATTTT. It encodes CASSLAPSETDTQYF.

This clone appeared once. J is TRBJ1-6 and V is TRBV7-2; 9 bases align to TRBD1. Per germline, CDR1 SGHTA and CDR2 FQGNSA. V lost 5 bases and J lost 10; bases outside the gene matches: 6. The length of the CDR3 is 14 residues. This chain's CDR3 is CASSPWTGVSPLHF. The CDR3 DNA reads TGTGCCAGCAGCCCATGGACAGGGGTATCACCCCTCCACTTT.

V is TRBV12-3 or TRBV12-4 and J is TRBJ1-2; D ambiguous. This CDR3 is built from 12 residues. V was clipped by 5 bases and J by 4 bases, with 8 bases between them. The CDR3 nucleotides are TGTGCCAGCAGTACCAGTGGCTATGGCTACACCTTC. Its translation: CASSTSGYGYTF.

The CDR3 is CASSYRVGNEKLFF. In DNA, the CDR3 is TGTGCCAGCAGTTACAGGGTTGGCAATGAAAAACTGTTTTTT. The chain recombines TRBV2 with TRBJ1-4; TRBD1 is a possible D gene (6 bases). CDR1 and CDR2 from the germline V gene are SNHLY and FYNNEI. The CDR3 loop spans 14 amino acids. Trimming cost V 5 bases and J 5 bases, with 12 bases left between them.

The chain combines TRBV19 with TRBJ1-2, with TRBD1 as a possible D gene (5 bases). The CDR3 has 14 amino acids. V dropped 4 bases and J dropped 6 bases, with 15 bases sitting between them. Germline V gene sequence: CDR1 LNHDA, CDR2 SQIVND (reference sequence). The CDR3 DNA sequence: TGTGCCAGTAGTACCAGGGTGTCAGATGATGGCTACACCTTC. It yields the protein CASSTRVSDDGYTF.

The chain uses TRBV13 and TRBJ2-7; 7 nucleotides line up with TRBD1. CDR1 PRHDT and CDR2 FYEKMQ come from the germline V gene (reference sequence). Losses at the gene ends were 5 bases for V and 0 bases for J; bases not matched to a gene: 10. This CDR3 has 16 amino acids. In DNA, the CDR3 is TGTGCCAGCAGCGACAAGGGGACAGCCAGCTCCTACGAGCAGTACTTC. Its protein is CASSDKGTASSYEQYF.

The chain recombines TRBV30 with TRBJ2-7, with D possibly being TRBD1 (6 bases). Trimming removed 3 bases at V and 3 bases at J, with 12 bases between. This CDR3 has 13 residues. Germline V gene lookup returns CDR1 GTSNPN and CDR2 SVGIG (reference sequence). CDR3: CAWRPQGFYEQYF. For the CDR3, the DNA is TGTGCCTGGAGGCCACAGGGTTTCTACGAGCAGTACTTC.

The sample holds one count of this clone. The chain joins TRBV7-8 to TRBJ2-2, with 12 nucleotides matching TRBD2. CDR3 size: 22 residues. Germline V lookup: CDR1 SGHVS, CDR2 FQNEAQ. V lost 3 bases and J lost 2; bases outside the gene matches: 19. CDR3 in amino acids: CASSLIRGLGLAGDPNTGELFF. The CDR3 DNA sequence: TGTGCCAGCAGCTTGATCCGTGGGCTGGGACTAGCGGGTGACCCTAACACCGGGGAGCTGTTTTTT.

The chain employs TRBV5-4 and TRBJ1-2, with 8 nucleotides matching TRBD1. The CDR3 loop spans 13 amino acids. Unmatched junction bases numbered 7, after V lost 4 bases and J lost 8 bases. Germline V gene sequence: CDR1 SGHNT, CDR2 YYREEE (reference sequence). The CDR3 region is CASSQQGVEGYTF. In DNA, the CDR3 is TGTGCCAGCAGCCAACAGGGGGTGGAGGGCTACACCTTC.

The V call is TRBV19, the J call TRBJ1-1; 7 bases agree with TRBD1. Germline CDR1 and CDR2: LNHDA and SQIVND (reference sequence). This CDR3 region has 14 residues. V shed 7 bases and J 1 base; nucleotides not matched to a gene: 6. The CDR3 protein is CASTREGANTEAFF. The CDR3 nucleotides read TGTGCCAGTACCCGAGAGGGGGCGAACACTGAAGCTTTCTTT.

The rearrangement uses TRBV6-6 and TRBJ1-4; D remains ambiguous. With 2 bases removed from V and 6 bases from J, the gap between germline ends came to 13 bases. This CDR3 has 15 amino acids. Germline V lookup: CDR1 MNHNY, CDR2 SVGAGI (reference sequence). DNA for the CDR3: TGTGCCAGCAGTTACGTCGCAGCGAGCGATGAAAAACTGTTTTTT. Protein product: CASSYVAASDEKLFF.

The V gene is TRBV9, the J gene TRBJ2-1; maybe TRBD2 (5 bases). Trimming stripped 4 bases from V and 9 bases from J, with 14 bases between. The germline gives CDR1 SGDLS, CDR2 YYNGEE. CDR3 length: 13 amino acids. The CDR3 loop reads CASSLSDRGEQFF. DNA of the CDR3: TGTGCCAGCAGCCTCTCGGATCGGGGTGAGCAGTTCTTC. Looking up the rest from reference TRBV9 and TRBJ2-1 gives the full variable domain: DSGVTQTPKHLITATGQRVTLRCSPRSGDLSVYWYQQSLDQGLQFLIQYYNGEERAKGNILERFSAQQFPDLHSELNLSSLELGDSALYFCASSLSDRGEQFFGPGTRLTVL.

The rearrangement uses TRBV23-1 and TRBJ1-1, with D uncertain. TRBV23-1 is marked as an open reading frame, function uncertain. With 0 bases removed from V and 1 base from J, the gap between germline ends came to 6 bases. The CDR3 is made up of 14 amino acids. CDR3 amino acids: CASSQSEGNTEAFF. The CDR3 nucleotides are TGCGCCAGCAGTCAATCGGAGGGGAACACTGAAGCTTTCTTT.

There are a few counts of this clone. The chain uses TRBV9 and TRBJ2-5; the D is unclear. Trimming took off 0 bases at V and 3 bases at J, with 12 bases between the two ends. The germline V gene encodes CDR1 SGDLS and CDR2 YYNGEE. This CDR3 contains 15 residues. The CDR3 is CASSVAGRTEETQYF. DNA for the CDR3: TGTGCCAGCAGCGTAGCTGGTAGAACAGAAGAGACCCAGTACTTC.

This clone was observed once. The chain has TRBV7-2 and TRBJ1-5; D remains ambiguous. Trimming shortened V by 5 bases and J by 0 bases, and 14 bases separated the two germline ends. The length of the CDR3 is 16 residues. The V gene's germline CDR1 is SGHTA and CDR2 FQGNSA. For the CDR3, the DNA is TGTGCCAGCAGCCTCGCTGGGCCTTATAGCAATCAGCCCCAGCATTTT. Protein sequence: CASSLAGPYSNQPQHF.